Below are 30 T cell receptor beta chains sequenced from a single sample in a study of blood T cell repertoires in COVID-19 (dated by TCRdb to the early 2020s). The library was built by means of the immunoSEQ multiplex PCR assay. Drawn from immuneACCESS, this table holds only the in-frame rearrangements with V and J called that TCRdb kept. Clones are partly lost; checked studies trace under half to an unresolved V gene and leave the rest unexplained. The sample records approximately 300,000 clones, around nine tenths of which are singletons. The top ten constitute approximately 5% of the sample. Input material: PBMCs or T cells enriched from blood (not recorded which). Receptors originate from a woman between 25 and 40 years old who had recovered from COVID-19.

This sequence joins TRBV30 and TRBJ1-3; unclear D gene. CDR3 length: 14 residues. In germline, CDR1 is GTSNPN, CDR2 SVGIG (reference sequence). Trimming cost V 3 bases and J 0 bases, with 9 bases left between them. The CDR3 loop reads CAWSGLNSGNTIYF. The CDR3 DNA reads TGTGCCTGGAGCGGACTTAACTCTGGAAACACCATATATTTT.

The V call is TRBV7-9, the J call TRBJ2-7; 10 bases align to TRBD1. Germline CDR1 SEHNR, CDR2 FQNEAQ (reference sequence). The CDR3 is 15 residues long. V shed 5 bases and J 0 bases; nucleotides not matched to a gene: 4. The CDR3 region is CASSPGQGFSYEQYF. The CDR3 DNA reads TGTGCCAGCAGCCCGGGACAGGGGTTCTCCTACGAGCAGTACTTC.

The rearrangement joins TRBV6-5 to TRBJ1-1, with D possibly matching TRBD1 (5 bases). This CDR3 contains 15 residues. CDR1 MNHEY and CDR2 SVGAGI come from the germline V gene. Trimming left V 0 bases short and J 3 bases short, with 11 bases between. The CDR3 reads CASSYSIQGYTEAFF. CDR3 sequence (DNA): TGTGCCAGCAGTTACTCGATCCAGGGCTACACTGAAGCTTTCTTT.

The gene calls are TRBV5-6 and TRBJ2-2; perhaps TRBD2 as D (7 bases). The V end was cut by 4 bases, the J end by 6 bases, with 22 bases between. This CDR3 is built from 17 residues. The V gene's germline CDR1 is SGHDT and CDR2 YYEEEE. The CDR3 region is CASSPDGVGGLAGELFF. Here the CDR3 DNA reads TGTGCCAGCAGCCCAGACGGGGTGGGGGGGCTGGCCGGGGAGCTGTTTTTT.

This chain connects TRBV7-3 to TRBJ1-1, with D possibly TRBD1 on 5 matching bases. This CDR3 contains 13 residues. Germline CDR1 and CDR2: SGHTA and FQGTGA. Trimming took off 5 bases at V and 5 bases at J, with 12 bases between the two ends. The chain's CDR3 is CASSEGTRTEAFF. CDR3 DNA: TGTGCCAGCAGCGAAGGGACTAGGACTGAAGCTTTCTTT.

The count of this clone is one. The chain combines TRBV11-1 with TRBJ2-1, with D possibly matching TRBD1 (6 bases). Germline CDR1 SGHAT, CDR2 FQDESV (reference sequence). The length of the CDR3 is 16 residues. Trimming took 4 bases from V and 1 from J, leaving 14 bases between them. Written as DNA, the CDR3 is TGTGCCAGCAGCTCCCTCCCCGACAGGTCCTACAATGAGCAGTTCTTC. As protein: CASSSLPDRSYNEQFF.

The rearrangement links TRBV7-9 to TRBJ2-7; D is perhaps TRBD1 (6 bases). This CDR3 region has 11 residues. Germline loops: CDR1 SEHNR, CDR2 FQNEAQ (reference sequence). V was trimmed by 3 bases and J by 7 bases, leaving 7 bases between them. CDR3 bases: TGTGCCAGCAGCTTTGGACAGGAGCAGTACTTC. This translates into CASSFGQEQYF.

The chain employs TRBV25-1 and TRBJ1-2; a weak D match, TRBD1 (6 bases). The CDR3 has 16 residues. V lost 1 base to trimming and J lost 4 bases, with 16 bases between them. From germline, CDR1 is MGHDK and CDR2 SYGVNS. The CDR3 DNA follows: TGTGCCAGCAGTGAATTATTGGCAGGGGCGAGCTATGGCTACACCTTC. Protein: CASSELLAGASYGYTF.

The chain joins TRBV5-6 to TRBJ1-2, with TRBD1 matching over 10 bases. The trim removed 0 bases at V and 5 bases at J, leaving 1 base unmatched. CDR1 SGHDT and CDR2 YYEEEE come from the germline V gene. This CDR3 region has 14 residues. This CDR3 reads CASSLVDRGYGYTF. As DNA, the CDR3 is TGTGCCAGCAGCTTGGTGGACAGGGGGTATGGCTACACCTTC.

The chain recombines TRBV12-3 or TRBV12-4 with TRBJ2-3; TRBD1 matches 7 bases. V trimming: 5 bases; J trimming: 8 bases; junction bases outside the gene matches: 7. CDR3 length: 13 amino acids. The CDR3 sequence: CASSPDRVGTQYF. CDR3 DNA sequence: TGTGCCAGCAGTCCCGACAGGGTAGGTACGCAGTATTTT.

The chain carries TRBV27 and TRBJ1-5; 7 bases align to TRBD1. CDR3 length: 13 residues. V shed 5 bases, J shed 7 bases, and the junction held 5 bases outside the gene matches. The germline gives CDR1 MNHEY, CDR2 SMNVEV (reference sequence). CDR3 sequence reads: CASSASGGQPQHF. For the CDR3, the DNA is TGTGCCAGCAGTGCATCAGGGGGGCAGCCCCAGCATTTT.

V usage is TRBV3-1 (or the pseudogene TRBV3-2) and J usage is TRBJ1-2; D unclear. Germline V gene sequence: CDR1 LGHDT, CDR2 YNNKEL (reference sequence). The CDR3 covers 15 residues. Trimming cost V 4 bases and J 1 base, with 13 bases left between them. The CDR3 sequence is CASSRLAADNYGYTF. The CDR3 DNA follows: TGTGCCAGCAGCCGACTAGCCGCCGATAACTATGGCTACACCTTC.

The J gene is TRBJ2-4, the V gene TRBV6-1, with D possibly being TRBD1 (7 bases). V lost 0 bases and J lost 7, with 13 bases in between. The CDR3 runs to 15 residues. Germline CDR1 MNHNS, CDR2 SASEGT. This CDR3 reads CASSEAGGTENIQYF. The CDR3 DNA reads TGTGCCAGCAGTGAAGCCGGAGGGACAGAGAACATTCAGTACTTC.

The rearrangement joins TRBV24-1 to TRBJ2-3; 7 positions match TRBD1. V was pared by 5 bases and J by 5 bases, with 0 bases of the junction left unmatched. CDR3 size: 12 residues. CDR1 and CDR2 (germline): KGHDR, SFDVKD. The CDR3 DNA follows: TGTGCCACCAGTGGGACAGGAGATACGCAGTATTTT. Its translation: CATSGTGDTQYF.

The V call is TRBV5-1, the J call TRBJ1-5; a possible D gene is TRBD1 (5 bases). This CDR3 contains 15 residues. V lost 4 bases and J 2 bases, leaving 13 bases between the germline ends. The germline V gene encodes CDR1 SGHRS and CDR2 YFSETQ. In nucleotides, the CDR3 is TGCGCCAGCAGCCCGGACACTGGTGGCAATCAGCCCCAGCATTTT. It is translated as CASSPDTGGNQPQHF. The complete variable domain, with remaining parts taken from reference TRBV5-1 and TRBJ1-5, reads KAGVTQTPRYLIKTRGQQVTLSCSPISGHRSVSWYQQTPGQGLQFLFEYFSETQRNKGNFPGRFSGRQFSNSRSEMNVSTLELGDSALYLCASSPDTGGNQPQHFGDGTRLSIL.

The chain joins TRBV2 to TRBJ1-1, with 8 bases fitting TRBD1. V lost 5 bases, J lost 6 bases, and 14 bases stayed unmatched. From germline, CDR1 is SNHLY and CDR2 FYNNEI. The CDR3 extends over 16 amino acids. DNA for the CDR3: TGTGCCAGCAGTCGGACAGGGCGGATGTTCTCCCCTGAAGCTTTCTTT. Protein product: CASSRTGRMFSPEAFF.

This rearrangement joins TRBV30 to TRBJ1-5, with D unresolved. CDR3 length: 14 residues. CDR1 is GTSNPN, CDR2 SVGIG, per germline (reference sequence). The V and J ends lost 7 bases and 0 bases respectively, with 13 bases between them. DNA for the CDR3: TGTGCCTCCCAAGTCGGGAATAGCAATCAGCCCCAGCATTTT. It encodes CASQVGNSNQPQHF.

This clone was seen only a few times. The chain carries TRBV2 and TRBJ1-1; perhaps TRBD1 as D (6 bases). The CDR3 has 14 residues. The germline CDR1 and CDR2 sequences are SNHLY and FYNNEI. V was cut by 2 bases and J by 6 bases, with 13 bases left in between. This chain's CDR3 is CASSENRESPEAFF. The CDR3 nucleotides read TGTGCCAGCAGTGAAAACAGGGAGAGTCCTGAAGCTTTCTTT.

The chain carries TRBV30 and TRBJ2-5; TRBD2 matches 12 bases. Germline CDR1 and CDR2: GTSNPN and SVGIG (reference sequence). V dropped 2 bases and J dropped 1; count of bases not matched to a gene: 5. The CDR3 runs 16 residues. CDR3 region: CAWSPGTSGPQETQYF. CDR3 in DNA: TGTGCCTGGAGTCCGGGGACTAGCGGGCCCCAAGAGACCCAGTACTTC.

V usage is TRBV11-2 and J usage is TRBJ1-1; 8 nucleotides align to TRBD1. V gave up 3 bases and J gave up 1 base; unmatched junction bases: 7. Germline loops: CDR1 SGHAT, CDR2 FQNNGV. This CDR3 is built from 16 residues. The CDR3 here is CASSLATGGGNTEAFF. The CDR3 region has the DNA TGTGCCAGCAGCTTGGCCACAGGGGGGGGGAACACTGAAGCTTTCTTT.

The chain couples TRBV6-5 to TRBJ2-4; D remains unclear. Trimming took off 8 bases at V and 9 bases at J, with 8 bases between the two ends. Germline V CDR1 and CDR2: MNHEY, SVGAGI. The CDR3 is made up of 10 amino acids. The CDR3 region is CASGEFIQYF. In DNA, the CDR3 is TGTGCCAGCGGAGAGTTCATTCAGTACTTC.

The chain recombines TRBV27 with TRBJ1-6, with D possibly being TRBD1 (5 bases). V was pared by 7 bases and J by 13 bases, with 20 bases between. Germline CDR1 and CDR2: MNHEY and SMNVEV (reference sequence). This CDR3 is built from 14 residues. The CDR3 coding sequence is TGTGCCAGCACCCCCTTAGGGGTATCATCGCCCCTCCACTTT. It is translated as CASTPLGVSSPLHF.

The gene calls are TRBV30 and TRBJ1-5; D is ambiguous. The CDR3 contains 12 residues. V was pared by 2 bases and J by 8 bases, with 10 bases between. Germline V CDR1 and CDR2: GTSNPN, SVGIG (reference sequence). CDR3 nucleotide sequence: TGTGCCTGGAGTTCGAGTTTGGAGCCCCAGCATTTT. This gives the protein CAWSSSLEPQHF.

The V and J genes are TRBV18 and TRBJ2-5; D might be TRBD2 (6 bases). In germline, CDR1 is KGHSH, CDR2 LQKENI. The CDR3 is made up of 14 amino acids. The V end was cut by 6 bases, the J end by 0 bases, with 11 bases between. The CDR3 is CASSPWEDQETQYF. CDR3 sequence (DNA): TGTGCCAGCTCCCCATGGGAGGACCAAGAGACCCAGTACTTC.

Of note for this clone: The sample carries other DNA sequences with the same CDR3. This chain links TRBV6-5 with TRBJ2-5, with TRBD1 identical over 7 bases. Germline lookup yields CDR1 MNHEY and CDR2 SVGAGI. The junction had 5 bases not matched to a gene; V was cut back by 2 bases and J by 5 bases. This CDR3 region has 14 residues. This CDR3 reads CASSYGQGEETQYF. CDR3 coding DNA: TGTGCCAGCAGTTACGGTCAGGGGGAGGAGACCCAGTACTTC.

The V and J genes are TRBV30 and TRBJ1-1, with D uncertain. Trimming pared 4 bases from V and 1 base from J, leaving 13 bases between. The V gene's germline CDR1 is GTSNPN and CDR2 SVGIG (reference sequence). The length of the CDR3 is 14 residues. CDR3 in DNA: TGTGCCTGGAACCCCGGGTACCAGAACACTGAAGCTTTCTTT. It encodes CAWNPGYQNTEAFF. Based on the CDR3 plus reference TRBV30 and TRBJ1-1, the full variable domain is SQTIHQWPATLVQPVGSPLSLECTVEGTSNPNLYWYRQAAGRGLQLLFYSVGIGQISSEVPQNLSASRPQDRQFILSSKKLLLSDSGFYLCAWNPGYQNTEAFFGQGTRLTVV.

This clone was seen a few times. This sequence joins TRBV2 and TRBJ2-4; tentatively, D is TRBD1 (5 bases). This CDR3 is built from 17 residues. Germline V gene sequence: CDR1 SNHLY, CDR2 FYNNEI. The germline V and J ends were trimmed by 1 base and 0 bases, with 13 bases remaining between them. The CDR3, as DNA: TGTGCCAGCAGTGAAGTTGGGGCGGTGCTAGCCAAAAACATTCAGTACTTC. Encoded protein: CASSEVGAVLAKNIQYF.

The chain uses TRBV27 and TRBJ2-1; 7 positions agree with TRBD2. The CDR3 has 12 residues. V lost 8 bases to trimming and J lost 9 bases; unmatched junction nucleotides: 7. Germline V lookup: CDR1 MNHEY, CDR2 SMNVEV (reference sequence). DNA of the CDR3: TGTGCCAGCTCCAGCGGGGTTGGTGAGCAGTTCTTC. Its translation is CASSSGVGEQFF.

The chain recombines TRBV4-2 with TRBJ2-6; possible D gene TRBD1, 6 bases. V lost 1 base to trimming and J lost 0 bases, with 16 bases between them. Per germline, CDR1 LGHNA and CDR2 YNFKEQ. CDR3 length: 19 amino acids. Here the CDR3 reads CASSQVEGVSPSGANVLTF. The CDR3 nucleotides read TGTGCCAGCAGCCAAGTTGAGGGGGTCAGTCCCTCTGGGGCCAACGTCCTGACTTTC.

CDR3 in amino acids: CASSLPGEGGEKLFF. The DNA for the CDR3 is TGCGCCAGCAGCTTGCCCGGGGAGGGCGGTGAAAAACTGTTTTTT. This rearrangement joins TRBV5-1 to TRBJ1-4; D remains unclear. Germline V CDR1 and CDR2: SGHRS, YFSETQ. The CDR3 contains 15 residues. Trimming took off 1 base at V and 7 bases at J, with 14 bases between the two ends.